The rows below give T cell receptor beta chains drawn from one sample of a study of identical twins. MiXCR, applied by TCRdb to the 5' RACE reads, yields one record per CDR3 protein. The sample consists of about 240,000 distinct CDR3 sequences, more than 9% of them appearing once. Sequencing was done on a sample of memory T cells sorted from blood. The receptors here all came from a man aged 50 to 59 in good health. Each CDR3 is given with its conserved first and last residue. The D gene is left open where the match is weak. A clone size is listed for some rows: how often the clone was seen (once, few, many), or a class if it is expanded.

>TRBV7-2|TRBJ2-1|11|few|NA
TGTGCCAGTCATACGATGGGTGAGCAGTTCTTC
CASHTMGEQFF
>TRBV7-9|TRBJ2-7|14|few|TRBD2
TGTGCCAGCAGTTTGATGACTAGCGCCTACGAGCAGTACTTC
CASSLMTSAYEQYF
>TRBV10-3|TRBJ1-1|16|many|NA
TGTGCCATCAGTGAGTCCGGCAGGGGATTTGGTACTGAAGCTTTCTTT
CAISESGRGFGTEAFF
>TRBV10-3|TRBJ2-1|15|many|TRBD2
TGTGCCATCAGCTCTAGCGGGATGACTTGGAATGAGCAGTTCTTC
CAISSSGMTWNEQFF
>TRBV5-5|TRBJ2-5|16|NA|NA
TGTGCCAGCAGCTTGTGGGCAGGGAGCTCAACGGGGACCCAGTACTTC
CASSLWAGSSTGTQYF
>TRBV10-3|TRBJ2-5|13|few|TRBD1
TGTGCCATCAGCCCGGGACAGCAAGAGACCCAGTACTTC
CAISPGQQETQYF
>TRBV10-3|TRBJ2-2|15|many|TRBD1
TGTGCCATCAGGCCGACAGGGGCGAACACCGGGGAGCTGTTTTTT
CAIRPTGANTGELFF
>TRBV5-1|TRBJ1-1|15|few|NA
TGCGCCAGCAGCTTGGAGCACGGGGGTAGGACTGAAGCTTTCTTT
CASSLEHGGRTEAFF
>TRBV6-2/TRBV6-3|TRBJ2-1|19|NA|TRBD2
TGTGCCAGCAGTTTCGGACTAGCGGGGGGCCGCCAAGCTCGGTATGAGCAGTTCTTC
CASSFGLAGGRQARYEQFF
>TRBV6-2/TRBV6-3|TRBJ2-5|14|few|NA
TGTGCCAGCAGTTATGGTGGCTTTGGGGAGACCCAGTACTTC
CASSYGGFGETQYF
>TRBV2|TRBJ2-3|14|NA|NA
TGTGCCAGCAGTGATTTACATTCGATGGATACGCAGTATTTT
CASSDLHSMDTQYF
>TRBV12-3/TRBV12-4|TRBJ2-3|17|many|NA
TGTGCCAGCAGTTTTGGTGTGGACCCTGCAGTCACAGATACGCAGTATTTT
CASSFGVDPAVTDTQYF
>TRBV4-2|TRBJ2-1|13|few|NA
TGTGCCAGCAGCCAAGAGGCCGGGGCTGAGCAGTTCTTC
CASSQEAGAEQFF
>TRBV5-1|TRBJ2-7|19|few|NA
TGCGCCAGCAGCCCGGGGAGGGGACAGTTAATGGGATTAGCCTACGAGCAGTACTTC
CASSPGRGQLMGLAYEQYF
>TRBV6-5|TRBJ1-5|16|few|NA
TGTGCCAGCAGTTACTCGACCGGGGGCCTCGGTCAGCCCCAGCATTTT
CASSYSTGGLGQPQHF
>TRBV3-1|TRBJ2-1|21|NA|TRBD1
TGTGCCAGCAGCCAAGATCTCCGCAGGGGGTTCAACCCCGTCTCCTACAATGAGCAGTTCTTC
CASSQDLRRGFNPVSYNEQFF
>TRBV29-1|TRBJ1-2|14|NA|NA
TGCAGCGTACGGGGGGGAGGTCTTGGCTATGGCTACACCTTC
CSVRGGGLGYGYTF
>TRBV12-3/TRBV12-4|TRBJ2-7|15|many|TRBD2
TGTGCCAGCAGTTTTTCTGCGGGAGCTTCGTACGAGCAGTACTTC
CASSFSAGASYEQYF
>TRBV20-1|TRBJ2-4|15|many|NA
TGCAGTGCTAGTTTTGCGGGATTAGCCAAAAACATTCAGTACTTC
CSASFAGLAKNIQYF
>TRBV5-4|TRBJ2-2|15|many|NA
TGTGCCAGCAGCTTCCCTCCCGGGACCACCGGGGAGCTGTTTTTT
CASSFPPGTTGELFF
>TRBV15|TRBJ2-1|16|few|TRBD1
TGTGCCACCAGCAGAGATGGACAGGGGGCATACAATGAGCAGTTCTTC
CATSRDGQGAYNEQFF
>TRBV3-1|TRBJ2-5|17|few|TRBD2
TGTGCCAGCAGCCAAGATCTGTGGGAGGGGAGTGCGGAGACCCAGTACTTC
CASSQDLWEGSAETQYF
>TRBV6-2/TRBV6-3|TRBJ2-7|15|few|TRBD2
TGTGCCAGCAGTTACCGGGACTACCCTCCGGGGGAGCAGTACTTC
CASSYRDYPPGEQYF
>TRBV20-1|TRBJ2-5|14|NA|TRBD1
TGCAGTGCTAGAGATCATAGGGACAGAGGGACCCAGTACTTC
CSARDHRDRGTQYF
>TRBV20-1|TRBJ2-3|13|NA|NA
TGCAGTGCTAACACAGCGACCTCCGATACGCAGTATTTT
CSANTATSDTQYF
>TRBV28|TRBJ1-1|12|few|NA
TGTGCCAGTCGGGGAGTTAACACTGAAGCTTTCTTT
CASRGVNTEAFF
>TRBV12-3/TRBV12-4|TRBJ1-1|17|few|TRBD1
TGTGCCAGCAGTTGGACAGGGGTAAACAGGGTGAACACTGAAGCTTTCTTT
CASSWTGVNRVNTEAFF
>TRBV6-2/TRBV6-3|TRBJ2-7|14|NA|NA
TGTGCCAGCGGAGGGGACTCAGCCTTATACGAGCAGTACTTC
CASGGDSALYEQYF
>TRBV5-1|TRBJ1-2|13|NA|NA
TGCGCCAGCAGCTTGGCCGGGCAGGGTGGCTACACCTTC
CASSLAGQGGYTF
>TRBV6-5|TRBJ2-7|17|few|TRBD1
TGTGCCAGCAGTTACCAACCTCCGGGACAGGGAGGGTACGAGCAGTACTTC
CASSYQPPGQGGYEQYF
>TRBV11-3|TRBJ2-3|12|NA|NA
TGTGCCAGCAGCTATGCGGGGGATACGCAGTATTTT
CASSYAGDTQYF
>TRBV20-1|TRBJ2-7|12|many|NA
TGCAGTGCTAGAGTCGGACGTTACGAGCAGTACTTC
CSARVGRYEQYF
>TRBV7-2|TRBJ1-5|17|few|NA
TGTGCCAGCAGCTTAGGGGGCCTACGGGGGTTTGGTCAGCCCCAGCATTTT
CASSLGGLRGFGQPQHF
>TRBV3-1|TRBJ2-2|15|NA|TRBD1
TGTGCCAGCAGCCAAACCGGGACAGGGTCCGGGGAGCTGTTTTTT
CASSQTGTGSGELFF
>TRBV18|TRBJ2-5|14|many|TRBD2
TGTGCCAGCTCACCACCAGGGAGGGCAGAGACCCAGTACTTC
CASSPPGRAETQYF
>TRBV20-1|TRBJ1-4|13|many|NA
TGCAGTGCTTTCAAAACGCCGGGGGAAAAACTGTTTTTT
CSAFKTPGEKLFF
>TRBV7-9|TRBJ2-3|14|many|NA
TGTGCCAGCAGCTTAATCTTGGGAACAGATACGCAGTATTTT
CASSLILGTDTQYF
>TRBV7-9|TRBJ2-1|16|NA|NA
TGTGCCAGCAGCTTAGAGATAGGCAGGGTTGGCAATGAGCAGTTCTTC
CASSLEIGRVGNEQFF
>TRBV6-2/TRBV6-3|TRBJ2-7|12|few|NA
TGTGCCAGCAGTGTTCTCAGGGCAGAGCAGTACTTC
CASSVLRAEQYF
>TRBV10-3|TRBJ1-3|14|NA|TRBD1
TGTGCCATCAGCTCACAGGGGAGTGGAAACACCATATATTTT
CAISSQGSGNTIYF
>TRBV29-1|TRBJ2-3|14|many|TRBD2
TGCAGCGTGGGGACTAGCGGCCCCACAGATACGCAGTATTTT
CSVGTSGPTDTQYF
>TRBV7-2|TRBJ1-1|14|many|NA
TGTGCCAGCAGCTCAGCGTATAGGAACACTGAAGCTTTCTTT
CASSSAYRNTEAFF
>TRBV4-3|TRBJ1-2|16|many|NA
TGCGCCAGCAGCCAAGATTGGGCGGGTCAGGACTATGGCTACACCTTC
CASSQDWAGQDYGYTF